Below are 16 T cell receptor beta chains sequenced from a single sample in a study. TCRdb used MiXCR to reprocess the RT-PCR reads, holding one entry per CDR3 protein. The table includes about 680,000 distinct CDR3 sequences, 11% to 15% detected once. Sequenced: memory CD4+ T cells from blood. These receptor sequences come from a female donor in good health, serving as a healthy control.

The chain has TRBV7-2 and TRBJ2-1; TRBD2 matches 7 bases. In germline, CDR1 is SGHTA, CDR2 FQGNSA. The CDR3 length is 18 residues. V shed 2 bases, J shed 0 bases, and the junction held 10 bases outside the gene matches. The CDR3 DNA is TGTGCCAGCAGCTTAATGACGGCTAGCGGTTACTCCTACAATGAGCAGTTCTTC. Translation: CASSLMTASGYSYNEQFF. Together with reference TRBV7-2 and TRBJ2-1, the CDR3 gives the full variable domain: GAGVSQSPSNKVTEKGKDVELRCDPISGHTALYWYRQSLGQGLEFLIYFQGNSAPDKSGLPSDRFSAERTGGSVSTLTIQRTQQEDSAVYLCASSLMTASGYSYNEQFFGPGTRLTVL.

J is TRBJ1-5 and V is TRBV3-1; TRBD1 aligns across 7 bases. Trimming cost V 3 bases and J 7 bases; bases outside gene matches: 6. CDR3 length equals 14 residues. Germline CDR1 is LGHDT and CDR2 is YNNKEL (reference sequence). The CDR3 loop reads CASSQGRGLQPQHF. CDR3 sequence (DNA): TGTGCCAGCAGCCAGGGGAGGGGGCTCCAGCCCCAGCATTTT.

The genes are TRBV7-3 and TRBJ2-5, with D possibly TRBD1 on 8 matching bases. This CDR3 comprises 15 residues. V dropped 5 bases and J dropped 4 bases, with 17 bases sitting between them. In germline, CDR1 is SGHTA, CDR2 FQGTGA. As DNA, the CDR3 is TGTGCCAGCAGCCTACAGGGGGGGAGAGGAGAGACCCAGTACTTC. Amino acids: CASSLQGGRGETQYF.

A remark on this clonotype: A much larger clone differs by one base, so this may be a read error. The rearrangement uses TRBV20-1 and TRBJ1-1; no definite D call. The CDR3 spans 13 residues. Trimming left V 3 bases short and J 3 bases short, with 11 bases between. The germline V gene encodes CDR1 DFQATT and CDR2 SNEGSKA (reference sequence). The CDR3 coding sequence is TGCAGTGCTAGGCGACCTCAGGACACTGAAGCTTTCTTT. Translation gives CSARRPQDTEAFF.

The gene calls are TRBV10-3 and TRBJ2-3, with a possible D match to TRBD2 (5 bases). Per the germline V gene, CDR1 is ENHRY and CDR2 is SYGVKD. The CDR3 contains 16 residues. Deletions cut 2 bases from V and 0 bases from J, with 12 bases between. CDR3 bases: TGTGCCATCAGTGAGAGGCTAGCAATAAGCACAGATACGCAGTATTTT. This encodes CAISERLAISTDTQYF.

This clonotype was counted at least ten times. The CDR3 DNA sequence: TGTGCCATCAGTGATGGGCTAGCGGGAGTGGTATCCTACGAGCAGTACTTC. Encoded protein: CAISDGLAGVVSYEQYF. This rearrangement joins TRBV10-3 to TRBJ2-7, with 10 bases aligning to TRBD2. V shed 3 bases and J 1 base; nucleotides not matched to a gene: 9. CDR1 and CDR2 (germline): ENHRY, SYGVKD. This CDR3 has 17 residues.

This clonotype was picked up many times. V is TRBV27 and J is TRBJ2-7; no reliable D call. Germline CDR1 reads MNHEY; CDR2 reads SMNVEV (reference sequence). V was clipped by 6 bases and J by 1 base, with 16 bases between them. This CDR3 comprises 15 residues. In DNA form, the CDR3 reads TGTGCCAGCAGACGTCCCGTGGCGGAGTCCTACGAGCAGTACTTC. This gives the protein CASRRPVAESYEQYF.

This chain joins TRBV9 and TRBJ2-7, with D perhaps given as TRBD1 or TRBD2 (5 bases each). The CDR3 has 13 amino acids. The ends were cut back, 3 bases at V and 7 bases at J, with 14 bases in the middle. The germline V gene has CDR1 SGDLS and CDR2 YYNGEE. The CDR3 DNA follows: TGTGCCAGCAGCGGAGACACGTGGGGGGAGCAGTACTTC. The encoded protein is CASSGDTWGEQYF.

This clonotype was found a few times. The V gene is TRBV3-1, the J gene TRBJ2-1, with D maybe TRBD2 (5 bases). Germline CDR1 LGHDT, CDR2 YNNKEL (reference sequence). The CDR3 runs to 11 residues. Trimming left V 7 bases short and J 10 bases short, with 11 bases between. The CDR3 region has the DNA TGTGCCAGCACTACGGCGGGCGAGCAGTTCTTC. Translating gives CASTTAGEQFF.

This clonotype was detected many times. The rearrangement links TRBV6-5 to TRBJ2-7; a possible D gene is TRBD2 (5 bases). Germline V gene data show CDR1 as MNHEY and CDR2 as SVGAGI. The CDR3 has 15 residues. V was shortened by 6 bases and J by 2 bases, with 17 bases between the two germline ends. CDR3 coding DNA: TGTGCCAGCAGACGACGAGGGCAGACGACCTACGAGCAGTACTTC. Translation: CASRRRGQTTYEQYF.

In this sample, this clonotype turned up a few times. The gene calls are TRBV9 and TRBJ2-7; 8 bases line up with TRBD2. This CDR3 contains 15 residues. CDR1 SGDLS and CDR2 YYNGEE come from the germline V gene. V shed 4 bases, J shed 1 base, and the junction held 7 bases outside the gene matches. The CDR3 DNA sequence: TGTGCCAGCAGCTTGAGCGGGAGCGGGTCCTACGAGCAGTACTTC. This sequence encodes CASSLSGSGSYEQYF.

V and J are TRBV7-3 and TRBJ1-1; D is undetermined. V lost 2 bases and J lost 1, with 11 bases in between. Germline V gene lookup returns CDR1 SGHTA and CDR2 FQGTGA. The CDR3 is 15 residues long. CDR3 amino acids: CASSLRQIPNTEAFF. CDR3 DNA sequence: TGTGCCAGCAGCTTACGTCAGATCCCGAACACTGAAGCTTTCTTT.

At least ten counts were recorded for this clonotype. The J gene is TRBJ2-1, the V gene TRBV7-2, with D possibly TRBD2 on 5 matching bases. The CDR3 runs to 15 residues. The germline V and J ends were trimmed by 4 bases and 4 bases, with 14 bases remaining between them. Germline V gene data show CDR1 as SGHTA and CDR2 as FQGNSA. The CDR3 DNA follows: TGTGCCAGCAGCTCCGCGGGTCGACATTACAATGAGCAGTTCTTC. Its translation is CASSSAGRHYNEQFF.

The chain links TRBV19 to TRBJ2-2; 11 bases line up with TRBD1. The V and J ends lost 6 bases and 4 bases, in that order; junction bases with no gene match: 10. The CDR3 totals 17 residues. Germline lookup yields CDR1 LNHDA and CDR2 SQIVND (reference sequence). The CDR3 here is CASSRKDRGRFTGELFF. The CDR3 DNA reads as TGTGCCAGTAGCCGGAAGGACAGGGGGCGTTTCACCGGGGAGCTGTTTTTT.

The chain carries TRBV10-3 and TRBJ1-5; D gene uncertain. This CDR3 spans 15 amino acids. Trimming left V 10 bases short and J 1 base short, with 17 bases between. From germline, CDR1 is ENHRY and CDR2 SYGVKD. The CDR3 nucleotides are TGTGCCACCGACGGCAAGAGGGAGAGCAATCAGCCCCAGCATTTT. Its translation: CATDGKRESNQPQHF.

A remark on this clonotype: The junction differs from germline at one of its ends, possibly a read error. As DNA, the CDR3 is TGCAGTGCGAGAGGACGGATAGCTAACATTCAGTACTTC. Its translation is CSARGRIANIQYF. V gene TRBV20-1 combines with J gene TRBJ2-4; D is ambiguous. The germline CDR1 and CDR2 sequences are DFQATT and SNEGSKA (reference sequence). This CDR3 has 13 amino acids.